This entry lists 24 T cell receptor beta chains sequenced from one sample in a study of vaccination and CD4 T cells after COVID-19. Treatment described: approximately 11-day PBMC culture with coronavirus spike peptide pools or control peptides (ViraFEST assay). No antigen is known for these receptors. The Oncomine TCR Beta short-read assay generated sequence data from the DNA of cultured CD4+ T cells. One entry per CDR3 protein, called by TCRdb with MiXCR from the PCR reads. The data contain more than 10,000 distinct CDR3 sequences, about 51% of them singletons. Sequencing was done on a sample of CD4+ T cells from blood, cultured in vitro. Source of these receptors: a human donor who had recovered from COVID-19.

The rearrangement uses TRBV19 and TRBJ1-1; no firm D call. The V gene's germline CDR1 is LNHDA and CDR2 SQIVND (reference sequence). The CDR3 is 14 amino acids. The V gene lost 5 bases and the J gene lost 6 bases, with 16 bases spanning the gap. Here the CDR3 reads CASSPVFRVSEAFF. CDR3 nucleotides: TGTGCCAGTAGTCCTGTCTTTCGCGTTTCTGAAGCTTTCTTT.

In its sample, this clonotype was seen once. V and J are TRBV6-2 or TRBV6-3 and TRBJ2-7; no definite D call. V lost 2 bases and J 1 base, leaving 3 bases between the germline ends. The germline V gene encodes CDR1 MNHEY and CDR2 SVGEGT. This CDR3 region has 12 residues. The CDR3 DNA reads TGTGCCAGCAGTTACCCTTCCTACGAGCAGTACTTC. Translating gives CASSYPSYEQYF.

This sequence joins TRBV24-1 and TRBJ2-7, with 10 bases that match TRBD1. This CDR3 spans 16 amino acids. After removal of 5 bases from V and 2 bases from J, the junction contained 8 bases not matched to a gene. CDR1 KGHDR and CDR2 SFDVKD come from the germline V gene. The CDR3 reads CATSGPGQGGTYEQYF. CDR3 nucleotide sequence: TGTGCCACCAGTGGGCCCGGACAGGGGGGAACCTACGAGCAGTACTTC.

For this clonotype: Since the CDR3 does not end with the conserved phenylalanine or tryptophan, this likely comes from a read error. No DNA is shown, since the ends of the CDR3 on it are uncertain; the CDR3 is the one TCRdb lists. The rearrangement joins TRBV15 to TRBJ2-3. The CDR3 region is 12 residues in length, termini included. Germline CDR1 and CDR2: LNHNV and YYDKDF (reference sequence). The CDR3: CATSRDRFLPKI.

This clonotype was detected only once. The CDR3 loop is CATKNTRVIGYEQYF. CDR3 DNA sequence: TGTGCCACTAAAAATACAAGGGTAATAGGCTACGAGCAGTACTTC. The chain couples TRBV6-1 to TRBJ2-7, with no clear D. The CDR3 length is 15 residues. V was pared by 10 bases and J by 3 bases, with 22 bases between. Per the germline V gene, CDR1 is MNHNS and CDR2 is SASEGT.

This clonotype has a single count. The chain carries TRBV20-1 and TRBJ2-5; D is possibly TRBD1 (5 bases). The CDR3 consists of 12 residues. V was shortened by 5 bases and J by 9 bases, with 16 bases between the two germline ends. The germline gives CDR1 DFQATT, CDR2 SNEGSKA (reference sequence). The chain's CDR3 is CSAGAPGSAQYF. Here the CDR3 DNA reads TGCAGTGCTGGGGCGCCGGGCTCGGCCCAGTACTTC.

This clonotype was counted only a few times. V is TRBV2 and J is TRBJ2-3; D is ambiguous. V lost 8 bases and J lost 2, with 11 bases in between. This CDR3 has 13 amino acids. Germline V CDR1 and CDR2: SNHLY, FYNNEI. The CDR3: CASQDAFTDTQYF. The CDR3 region has the DNA TGTGCCAGCCAAGATGCATTCACAGATACGCAGTATTTT.

This chain connects TRBV30 to TRBJ1-2; maybe TRBD1 (5 bases). The CDR3 is made up of 15 amino acids. Looked up from germline, CDR1 is GTSNPN and CDR2 is SVGIG (reference sequence). The germline V and J ends were trimmed by 0 bases and 8 bases, with 19 bases remaining between them. Written as DNA, the CDR3 is TGTGCCTGGAGTGTGCTTCCTGGGCAGGGAATAGGCTACACCTTC. Its protein is CAWSVLPGQGIGYTF.

The V call is TRBV20-1, the J call TRBJ1-6; D ambiguous. Trimming took 1 base from V and 9 from J, leaving 4 bases between them. The germline V gene encodes CDR1 DFQATT and CDR2 SNEGSKA (reference sequence). The CDR3 loop spans 11 amino acids. The DNA of the CDR3 is TGCAGTGCTAGAGGGGGTTCACCCCTCCACTTT. This sequence encodes CSARGGSPLHF.

The rearrangement joins TRBV24-1 to TRBJ2-3; D might be TRBD2 (5 bases). This CDR3 region has 13 residues. V dropped 5 bases and J dropped 3 bases, with 8 bases sitting between them. Per germline, CDR1 KGHDR and CDR2 SFDVKD. The chain's CDR3 is CATSGPGTDTQYF. CDR3 nucleotides: TGTGCCACCAGTGGCCCGGGGACAGATACGCAGTATTTT.

This clonotype was picked up one time. This chain uses TRBV14 with TRBJ2-7; no reliable D call. The germline CDR1 and CDR2 sequences are SGHDN and FVKESK. Trimming left V 1 base short and J 4 bases short, with 11 bases between. This CDR3 is built from 14 residues. CDR3 amino acids: CASSQVWKDYEQYF. CDR3 sequence (DNA): TGTGCCAGCAGCCAAGTCTGGAAGGATTACGAGCAGTACTTC.

The chain uses TRBV7-9 and TRBJ1-1, with D hard to call. Trimming removed 1 base from V and 4 bases from J, with 10 bases in between. There are 14 residues in the CDR3. Germline V lookup: CDR1 SEHNR, CDR2 FQNEAQ (reference sequence). CDR3: CASSLGSWGTEAFF. The CDR3 bases are TGTGCCAGCAGCTTAGGGAGTTGGGGCACTGAAGCTTTCTTT.

In its sample, this clonotype was seen a few times. The chain uses TRBV7-9 and TRBJ2-7; 8 bases agree with TRBD1. Looked up from germline, CDR1 is SEHNR and CDR2 is FQNEAQ (reference sequence). This CDR3 is built from 14 residues. Trimming at V came to 5 bases and at J to 1 base, leaving 4 bases not matched to a gene. CDR3 protein: CASSDDRGSYEQYF. The CDR3 nucleotides read TGTGCCAGCAGCGACGACAGGGGTTCCTACGAGCAGTACTTC.

The chain carries TRBV20-1 and TRBJ2-1; the match to TRBD1 covers 10 bases. The CDR3 is made up of 14 amino acids. The trim removed 6 bases at V and 4 bases at J, leaving 6 bases unmatched. Germline loops: CDR1 DFQATT, CDR2 SNEGSKA (reference sequence). CDR3 sequence: CSAQGQGWYNEQFF. The CDR3 DNA follows: TGCAGTGCCCAGGGACAGGGGTGGTACAATGAGCAGTTCTTC.

V usage is TRBV7-9 and J usage is TRBJ2-4, with D perhaps TRBD2 (6 bases). The CDR3 length is 14 residues. Trimming pared 1 base from V and 8 bases from J, leaving 12 bases between. Germline V gene data show CDR1 as SEHNR and CDR2 as FQNEAQ (reference sequence). CDR3 in DNA: TGTGCCAGCAGCTTAGTCGGGAGCCAGCACATTCAGTACTTC. This sequence encodes CASSLVGSQHIQYF.

V is TRBV2 and J is TRBJ2-5; D may be TRBD1 (5 bases). The CDR3 has 15 amino acids. Trimming left V 4 bases short and J 2 bases short, with 14 bases between. The germline gives CDR1 SNHLY, CDR2 FYNNEI. The CDR3 loop reads CASSVAGNPQETQYF. In DNA, the CDR3 is TGTGCCAGCAGTGTTGCAGGGAACCCGCAAGAGACCCAGTACTTC.

This clonotype was observed a handful of times. This chain links TRBV20-1 with TRBJ2-2; 8 nucleotides align to TRBD1. Trimming cost V 0 bases and J 3 bases; bases outside gene matches: 6. The CDR3 contains 16 residues. CDR1 is DFQATT, CDR2 SNEGSKA, per germline (reference sequence). CDR3 nucleotides: TGCAGTGCTAGAGATGAGGAGACAGGGGACACCGGGGAGCTGTTTTTT. Translation gives CSARDEETGDTGELFF.

This clonotype was seen only once. The V call is TRBV5-1, the J call TRBJ1-6, with 8 bases matching TRBD1. The V gene end was trimmed by 0 bases and the J gene end by 6 bases; junction bases not matched to a gene: 5. CDR3 length: 16 amino acids. Germline V gene data show CDR1 as SGHRS and CDR2 as YFSETQ. CDR3 nucleotide sequence: TGCGCCAGCAGCTTGGGTATTGACAGGGGTAATTCACCCCTCCACTTT. Protein: CASSLGIDRGNSPLHF.

This clonotype turned up a few times. The rearrangement links TRBV7-6 to TRBJ1-5; unclear D gene. The CDR3 has 13 amino acids. Germline CDR1 and CDR2: SGHVS and FNYEAQ. The V end was cut by 5 bases, the J end by 5 bases, with 10 bases between. The CDR3 sequence is CASSRNLDQPQHF. DNA for the CDR3: TGTGCCAGCAGCCGAAACTTAGATCAGCCCCAGCATTTT.

This clonotype has more than one count but fewer than ten. The genes are TRBV27 and TRBJ2-3, with TRBD2 identical over 7 bases. The germline CDR1 and CDR2 sequences are MNHEY and SMNVEV (reference sequence). The V and J ends lost 7 bases and 5 bases, in that order; junction bases with no gene match: 6. The CDR3 is made up of 13 amino acids. CDR3 DNA: TGTGCCAGCAAAGGGAGGGCCGTAGATACGCAGTATTTT. Translating gives CASKGRAVDTQYF.

The chain employs TRBV15 and TRBJ2-1, with 9 bases matching TRBD1. The CDR3 has 17 amino acids. V lost 0 bases to trimming and J lost 3 bases; unmatched junction nucleotides: 6. Germline V gene lookup returns CDR1 LNHNV and CDR2 YYDKDF (reference sequence). The CDR3 protein is CATSRDKGTGNYNEQFF. CDR3 in DNA: TGTGCCACCAGCAGAGATAAAGGGACAGGGAACTACAATGAGCAGTTCTTC.

This clonotype came up once. This sequence joins TRBV6-5 and TRBJ2-7; 7 bases map to TRBD1. V trimming: 3 bases; J trimming: 2 bases; junction bases outside the gene matches: 13. CDR3 length: 17 residues. Germline CDR1 MNHEY, CDR2 SVGAGI. The CDR3 region has the DNA TGTGCCAGCAGTTATGTTTATGGGACAGATAAAGCCTACGAGCAGTACTTC. Its protein is CASSYVYGTDKAYEQYF.

The rearrangement uses TRBV20-1 and TRBJ1-1; D not resolved. V was pared by 3 bases and J by 6 bases, with 14 bases between. Per germline, CDR1 DFQATT and CDR2 SNEGSKA (reference sequence). The CDR3 spans 13 residues. As DNA, the CDR3 is TGCAGTGCTAGTGGCGTAACAGTTGCTGAAGCTTTCTTT. It translates to CSASGVTVAEAFF.

Judged by abundance, this clonotype is large. The chain is built from TRBV27 and TRBJ1-5; D is ambiguous. The germline CDR1 and CDR2 sequences are MNHEY and SMNVEV (reference sequence). The CDR3 runs to 15 residues. V lost 4 bases and J 2 bases, leaving 12 bases between the germline ends. The CDR3 loop reads CASSSLAGGNQPQHF. The DNA of the CDR3 is TGTGCCAGCAGTTCCTTGGCCGGCGGCAATCAGCCCCAGCATTTT.